These 31 T cell receptor beta chains originate from one sample sequenced in a study of shared clonotypes between healthy human individuals. Cells designated naive CD8 were CD45RO-negative and were positively selected for CCR7, with terminally differentiated effector memory CD45RA+ cells excluded. Method: immunoSEQ multiplex PCR; TCRdb's copy keeps in-frame clones and lacks some. The table includes around 2,000,000 clones, about 94% detected once. What was sequenced was naive CD8+ T cells sorted from blood. The receptor source for this set is a man aged 18 to 30 in good health.

The chain joins TRBV2 to TRBJ2-1; D is ambiguous. This CDR3 is 11 amino acids long. The V and J ends lost 6 bases and 6 bases respectively, with 6 bases between them. CDR1 is SNHLY, CDR2 FYNNEI, per germline. This CDR3 reads CASSRSNEQFF. As DNA, the CDR3 is TGTGCCAGCAGCCGAAGCAATGAGCAGTTCTTC.

The CDR3 sequence: CASSLPLAGGPTNEQFF. The CDR3 coding sequence is TGTGCCAGCAGCTTACCTTTGGCGGGAGGGCCCACCAATGAGCAGTTCTTC. The J gene is TRBJ2-1, the V gene TRBV7-9; TRBD2 matches 9 bases. This CDR3 contains 17 residues. Germline V gene data show CDR1 as SEHNR and CDR2 as FQNEAQ (reference sequence). J gave up 6 bases and V 2 bases, and 11 bases lay outside the gene matches.

This clone was found once. The rearrangement joins TRBV19 to TRBJ1-1, with D possibly matching TRBD1 (5 bases). The CDR3 extends over 14 amino acids. Per the germline V gene, CDR1 is LNHDA and CDR2 is SQIVND (reference sequence). The germline V and J ends were trimmed by 3 bases and 7 bases, with 15 bases remaining between them. The CDR3 protein is CASSMMGTDHEAFF. DNA for the CDR3: TGTGCCAGTAGTATGATGGGGACGGATCATGAAGCTTTCTTT.

The rearrangement uses TRBV11-3 and TRBJ2-3; D unresolved. V was cut by 0 bases and J by 5 bases, with 3 bases left in between. The germline V gene encodes CDR1 SGHNT and CDR2 YENEEA. This CDR3 spans 12 amino acids. CDR3 region: CASSLDGDTQYF. In DNA form, the CDR3 reads TGTGCCAGCAGCTTAGACGGAGATACGCAGTATTTT. The whole variable domain, remainder taken from reference TRBV11-3 and TRBJ2-3, is EAGVVQSPRYKIIEKKQPVAFWCNPISGHNTLYWYLQNLGQGPELLIRYENEEAVDDSQLPKDRFSAERLKGVDSTLKIQPAELGDSAVYLCASSLDGDTQYFGPGTRLTVL.

The V call is TRBV5-6, the J call TRBJ1-4, with D possibly TRBD1 on 6 matching bases. Trimming left V 3 bases short and J 12 bases short, with 12 bases between. The CDR3 runs 12 residues. Germline CDR1 reads SGHDT; CDR2 reads YYEEEE. The CDR3 loop reads CASSWQGLELFF. The CDR3 DNA reads TGTGCCAGCAGCTGGCAGGGGCTAGAACTGTTTTTT.

The V gene is TRBV11-3, the J gene TRBJ2-3; D ambiguous. V lost 1 base and J lost 1, with 15 bases in between. CDR1 SGHNT and CDR2 YENEEA come from the germline V gene. This CDR3 is 17 amino acids long. CDR3 sequence reads: CASSLVPQECGTDTQYF. The CDR3 DNA reads as TGTGCCAGCAGCTTAGTCCCCCAAGAGTGCGGCACAGATACGCAGTATTTT.

The gene calls are TRBV4-3 and TRBJ2-1; 7 bases match TRBD2. J was trimmed by 2 bases and V by 0 bases; bases with no gene match: 4. The CDR3 covers 16 residues. Germline V gene sequence: CDR1 LGHNA, CDR2 YSLEER. CDR3 loop: CASSQERGRAYNEQFF. In DNA form, the CDR3 reads TGCGCCAGCAGCCAAGAAAGAGGGAGGGCCTACAATGAGCAGTTCTTC.

This clone was detected a few times. The chain carries TRBV5-1 and TRBJ1-6, with D maybe TRBD1 (6 bases). This CDR3 is built from 14 residues. The germline V gene has CDR1 SGHRS and CDR2 YFSETQ. The ends were cut back, 0 bases at V and 10 bases at J, with 11 bases in the middle. CDR3 in DNA: TGCGCCAGCAGCTTGGAGGGGGTAGGGTCACCCCTCCACTTT. Translating it yields CASSLEGVGSPLHF.

This clone appeared a single time. The DNA of the CDR3 is TGTGCCAGCAGCCTCGGACTAGACAATGAGCAGTTCTTC. Its translation is CASSLGLDNEQFF. The gene calls are TRBV7-2 and TRBJ2-1; 7 positions agree with TRBD2. The V gene end was trimmed by 5 bases and the J gene end by 5 bases; junction bases not matched to a gene: 3. This CDR3 is 13 amino acids long. Germline V gene lookup returns CDR1 SGHTA and CDR2 FQGNSA.

The V gene is TRBV7-9, the J gene TRBJ2-3, with 10 bases aligning to TRBD1. V gave up 9 bases and J gave up 4 bases; unmatched junction bases: 19. The CDR3 length is 18 residues. CDR1 and CDR2 from the germline V gene are SEHNR and FQNEAQ (reference sequence). The CDR3 sequence is CASPIEAPTGGISDTQYF. Written as DNA, the CDR3 is TGTGCCAGTCCAATAGAGGCGCCGACAGGGGGCATCTCAGATACGCAGTATTTT. Full variable domain (outside the CDR3, taken from reference TRBV7-9 and TRBJ2-3): DTGVSQNPRHKITKRGQNVTFRCDPISEHNRLYWYRQTLGQGPEFLTYFQNEAQLEKSRLLSDRFSAERPKGSFSTLEIQRTEQGDSAMYLCASPIEAPTGGISDTQYFGPGTRLTVL.

The chain combines TRBV4-3 with TRBJ2-3; TRBD2 matches 10 bases. The CDR3 is made up of 17 amino acids. The germline V gene has CDR1 LGHNA and CDR2 YSLEER. After removal of 0 bases from V and 8 bases from J, the junction contained 11 bases not matched to a gene. The CDR3 DNA is TGCGCCAGCAGCCAAGAAACCGGGACTAGCGACATTTTTACGCAGTATTTT. Protein product: CASSQETGTSDIFTQYF.

This clone was counted once. The gene calls are TRBV6-6 and TRBJ2-7, with TRBD2 as a possible D gene (6 bases). V was pared by 0 bases and J by 4 bases, with 10 bases between. In germline, CDR1 is MNHNY, CDR2 SVGAGI (reference sequence). This CDR3 has 14 amino acids. The CDR3 DNA is TGTGCCAGCAGTTACTCGGGACTGATTTACGAGCAGTACTTC. The encoded protein is CASSYSGLIYEQYF.

This chain uses TRBV7-9 with TRBJ1-2; 10 nucleotides line up with TRBD1. V was clipped by 1 base and J by 8 bases; unmatched bases: 7. This CDR3 has 15 residues. Germline CDR1 SEHNR, CDR2 FQNEAQ (reference sequence). As DNA, the CDR3 is TGTGCCAGCAGCTTAGGCTTCGGGACAGGGGAAGGCTACACCTTC. This codes for CASSLGFGTGEGYTF.

This clone has a handful of counts. This chain connects TRBV10-3 to TRBJ1-1, with no clear D. V was cut by 0 bases and J by 1 base, with 12 bases left in between. The CDR3 consists of 16 residues. Germline V gene sequence: CDR1 ENHRY, CDR2 SYGVKD. DNA of the CDR3: TGTGCCATCAGTGAGTCGAAGCTCGGAGAGAACACTGAAGCTTTCTTT. It translates to CAISESKLGENTEAFF.

Worth noting for this clone: Its ends do not fully match the called genes, so a read error is possible. The CDR3 region has the DNA TGTGCCAGCAGTGAAAAGGTCCTGGCGTACGGGCAGTACTTC. The encoded protein is CASSEKVLAYGQYF. The chain has TRBV2 and TRBJ2-7; D is unclear. Germline V gives CDR1 SNHLY, CDR2 FYNNEI. The CDR3 runs to 14 residues.

J is TRBJ1-5 and V is TRBV5-6, with D uncertain. The CDR3 loop spans 12 amino acids. Germline V gene lookup returns CDR1 SGHDT and CDR2 YYEEEE. V dropped 4 bases and J dropped 6 bases, with 8 bases sitting between them. The CDR3 coding sequence is TGTGCCAGCAGCGTCGGTAGTCAGCCCCAGCATTTT. Its translation is CASSVGSQPQHF.

V and J are TRBV27 and TRBJ1-5; TRBD1 is a possible D gene (5 bases). V gave up 1 base and J gave up 6 bases, with 19 bases separating them. This CDR3 comprises 17 residues. CDR1 and CDR2 (germline): MNHEY, SMNVEV (reference sequence). CDR3 sequence: CASSLLGPTRGGQPQHF. CDR3 in DNA: TGTGCCAGCAGTTTATTGGGCCCTACGAGGGGCGGTCAGCCCCAGCATTTT.

The V gene is TRBV9, the J gene TRBJ2-7, with 11 bases aligning to TRBD2. V shed 1 base, J shed 3 bases, and the junction held 3 bases outside the gene matches. Germline assignment: CDR1 SGDLS and CDR2 YYNGEE. This CDR3 spans 15 amino acids. CDR3 coding DNA: TGTGCCAGCAGCGTATCGGGACTAGCGGACTACGAGCAGTACTTC. Residues: CASSVSGLADYEQYF.

The chain recombines TRBV2 with TRBJ1-4; TRBD1 matches 11 bases. The CDR3 loop spans 16 amino acids. Germline CDR1 reads SNHLY; CDR2 reads FYNNEI. V was pared by 7 bases and J by 8 bases, with 12 bases of the junction left unmatched. The CDR3 coding sequence is TGTGCCAGCACTCGGGGACAGGGGGTCCTTAGAGAAAAACTGTTTTTT. As protein: CASTRGQGVLREKLFF. Drawing the rest from reference TRBV2 and TRBJ1-4, the complete variable domain is EPEVTQTPSHQVTQMGQEVILRCVPISNHLYFYWYRQILGQKVEFLVSFYNNEISEKSEIFDDQFSVERPDGSNFTLKIRSTKLEDSAMYFCASTRGQGVLREKLFFGSGTQLSVL.

This chain links TRBV4-1 with TRBJ2-7; 7 nucleotides line up with TRBD1. Trimming at V came to 4 bases and at J to 7 bases, leaving 10 bases not matched to a gene. This CDR3 region has 14 residues. CDR1 is MGHRA, CDR2 YSYEKL, per germline. The CDR3 sequence: CASSPGTAWGEQYF. Here the CDR3 DNA reads TGCGCCAGCAGCCCCGGGACAGCCTGGGGGGAGCAGTACTTC.

The V and J genes are TRBV4-3 and TRBJ1-5; no clear D gene. Trimming left V 0 bases short and J 6 bases short, with 9 bases between. The CDR3 has 14 amino acids. Germline CDR1 LGHNA, CDR2 YSLEER. CDR3 residues: CASSQEEGSQPQHF. CDR3 sequence (DNA): TGCGCCAGCAGCCAAGAGGAGGGCAGTCAGCCCCAGCATTTT.

The chain joins TRBV9 to TRBJ2-1, with unresolved D. Germline CDR1 and CDR2: SGDLS and YYNGEE. V lost 3 bases, J lost 8 bases, and 9 bases lay in between. The CDR3 runs to 12 residues. DNA of the CDR3: TGTGCCAGCAGCGGGACCGCGCATGAGCAGTTCTTC. Its protein product is CASSGTAHEQFF.

The CDR3 loop is CASSQPGPNSPLHF. For the CDR3, the DNA is TGCGCCAGCAGCCAACCAGGTCCCAATTCACCCCTCCACTTT. This chain joins TRBV4-1 and TRBJ1-6, with D uncertain. Germline assignment: CDR1 MGHRA and CDR2 YSYEKL. V lost 2 bases and J lost 7, with 9 bases in between. CDR3 size: 14 residues.

The rearrangement uses TRBV20-1 and TRBJ2-3; D is uncertain. CDR3 length: 11 residues. Between the trimmed V and J ends, which lost 2 bases and 8 bases, there was a span of 8 bases. Germline V gene data show CDR1 as DFQATT and CDR2 as SNEGSKA (reference sequence). CDR3 coding DNA: TGCAGTGCTAGATTCGTAACTACGCAGTATTTT. Its protein product is CSARFVTTQYF.

This clone was picked up one time. V usage is TRBV19 and J usage is TRBJ1-2; unclear D gene. With 5 bases removed from V and 7 bases from J, the gap between germline ends came to 20 bases. The CDR3 has 15 amino acids. Germline CDR1 and CDR2: LNHDA and SQIVND (reference sequence). CDR3 loop: CASSGRSIPAGGYTF. The CDR3 bases are TGTGCCAGTAGTGGGCGGTCGATTCCCGCGGGTGGCTACACCTTC.

The chain combines TRBV29-1 with TRBJ2-7, with D perhaps TRBD2 (6 bases). CDR1 is SQVTM, CDR2 ANQGSEA, per germline. Trimming stripped 6 bases from V and 5 bases from J, with 11 bases between. The CDR3 is made up of 11 amino acids. CDR3 coding DNA: TGCAGCGTCCCGGGACTCGACGAGCAGTACTTC. It translates to CSVPGLDEQYF.

This clone came up once. The chain couples TRBV4-3 to TRBJ1-2; D unresolved. The CDR3 has 16 amino acids. CDR1 and CDR2 from the germline V gene are LGHNA and YSLEER. The ends were cut back, 1 base at V and 4 bases at J, with 16 bases in the middle. CDR3 nucleotide sequence: TGCGCCAGCAGCCAAGGTGTTCGGGCCTCGGGCTATGGCTACACCTTC. Translating it yields CASSQGVRASGYGYTF.

The gene calls are TRBV7-9 and TRBJ2-5; 9 bases match TRBD1. The V and J ends lost 3 bases and 5 bases, in that order; junction bases with no gene match: 10. This CDR3 region has 16 residues. CDR1 and CDR2 from the germline V gene are SEHNR and FQNEAQ (reference sequence). CDR3 in DNA: TGTGCCAGCAGCTTCTCCGGACAGGGGTCAAGGGAGACCCAGTACTTC. This codes for CASSFSGQGSRETQYF.

The chain employs TRBV27 and TRBJ2-4; the D call may be TRBD1 or TRBD2 (5 bases each). Germline V lookup: CDR1 MNHEY, CDR2 SMNVEV (reference sequence). This CDR3 is built from 12 residues. Trimming left V 3 bases short and J 6 bases short, with 6 bases between. The CDR3 DNA follows: TGTGCCAGCAGTTTTGGGGGAAACATTCAGTACTTC. Amino acid sequence: CASSFGGNIQYF.

The V and J genes are TRBV30 and TRBJ1-1; tentatively, D is TRBD1 (5 bases). Germline lookup yields CDR1 GTSNPN and CDR2 SVGIG (reference sequence). V dropped 1 base and J dropped 1 base, with 13 bases sitting between them. The CDR3 consists of 15 residues. DNA for the CDR3: TGTGCCTGGAGTGGATTTTATACAGGGAACACTGAAGCTTTCTTT. Its protein product is CAWSGFYTGNTEAFF.

This clone was counted a single time. The chain joins TRBV27 to TRBJ2-7; 7 bases are a match to TRBD1. CDR3 length: 12 amino acids. Unmatched junction bases numbered 2, after V lost 7 bases and J lost 2 bases. Looked up from germline, CDR1 is MNHEY and CDR2 is SMNVEV (reference sequence). CDR3 region: CASKGAAYEQYF. In DNA form, the CDR3 reads TGTGCCAGCAAGGGGGCAGCCTACGAGCAGTACTTC.